This T cell receptor beta chain comes out of a study of blood T cells in healthy people across ages. This clonotype occurred many times. The authors ran a second PCR of roughly 6 to 12 cycles using a sample-barcoded 5' primer and a J-beta primer mix. TCRdb re-analysed the 5' RACE reads in MiXCR, keeping a single row per CDR3 protein. The sample has more than 1,000,000 distinct CDR3 sequences, approximately 26% seen once. The germline V gene encodes CDR1 DFQATT and CDR2 SNEGSKA (reference sequence). The length of the CDR3 is 12 residues. Trimming took off 5 bases at V and 1 base at J, with 8 bases between the two ends. These data also featured in a second study, about T cells of mothers and their children. From that second work: Slightly higher overlap, not significant, was seen in related mother-child pairs than in unrelated pairs.

This clonotype was sampled from a girl aged 2 to 10 in good health. The V gene is TRBV20-1, the J gene TRBJ2-5; D is uncertain. Sequences were obtained from blood. The CDR3 sequence is CSAPGSQETQYF. DNA of the CDR3: TGCAGTGCTCCCGGGTCCCAAGAGACCCAGTACTTC.